This TCR beta chain was identified during a study of T-cell memory formation after mild COVID-19. The study, taken as a whole, reports: Clones that contracted from day 15 to 85 were balanced CD4/CD8, while later expanders leaned CD4+. Several responding clones turned up in pre-infection memory, indicating that cross-reactive memory may have taken part. Shrinking CD4+ clones resided mostly in CM and EM, and CD8+ ones in EMRA.

This clonotype has a handful of counts. Its antigen is not identified. The CDR3 extends over 15 amino acids. Germline loops: CDR1 DFQATT, CDR2 SNEGSKA (reference sequence). The ends were cut back, 6 bases at V and 2 bases at J, with 19 bases in the middle. TCRdb independently ran MiXCR on the 5' RACE reads; one entry per CDR3 protein. Of hundreds of thousands of distinct CDR3 sequences listed, around 15% are singletons. The material sequenced was PBMCs or a T cell subset sorted from them (not recorded which). The TCR comes from a man aged 18 to 29 who had mild COVID-19 (a few samples of this study predate the infection). Cell type and time point are not known. The genes are TRBV20-1 and TRBJ1-2; tentatively, D is TRBD1 (5 bases). Here the CDR3 reads CSARERGLSNYGYTF. Here the CDR3 DNA reads TGCAGTGCCCGCGAAAGGGGCCTTTCCAACTATGGCTACACCTTC.